The 18 T cell receptor beta chains presented below share a single source sample, sequenced in a study of T cell changes during pregnancy in multiple sclerosis. The table came from immunoSEQ multiplex PCR; TCRdb's copy has only in-frame clones and leaves some out. The data contain under 35,000 clones, 85% to 90% of them singletons. The source material was CD8+ T cells from peripheral blood mononuclear cells, sampled before pregnancy. The source is a female donor with multiple sclerosis, enrolled in a pregnancy study.

This chain connects TRBV9 to TRBJ2-7; tentatively, D is TRBD2 (5 bases). V dropped 4 bases and J dropped 7 bases, with 12 bases sitting between them. CDR1 is SGDLS and CDR2 is YYNGEE in the germline V gene. The CDR3 length is 12 residues. This chain's CDR3 is CASSYNSGEQYF. CDR3 nucleotides: TGTGCCAGCAGCTACAACTCGGGGGAGCAGTACTTC.

The V and J genes are TRBV7-8 and TRBJ1-1; D is unresolved. Germline CDR1 and CDR2: SGHVS and FQNEAQ. The V end was cut by 5 bases, the J end by 0 bases, with 7 bases between. This CDR3 has 13 residues. CDR3: CASSPVLNTEAFF. For the CDR3, the DNA is TGTGCCAGCAGCCCCGTCTTGAACACTGAAGCTTTCTTT.

V gene TRBV5-4 combines with J gene TRBJ2-3; D might be TRBD1 (5 bases). The germline gives CDR1 SGHNT, CDR2 YYREEE (reference sequence). This CDR3 region has 10 residues. The V gene lost 8 bases and the J gene lost 13 bases, with 14 bases spanning the gap. The CDR3 DNA is TGTGCCAGGGGGCCTCGCCTGGAGTATTTT. Translating gives CARGPRLEYF.

Details on this clone: One end of the junction varies from germline; a read error may be responsible. The chain joins TRBV13 to TRBJ2-7, with 12 bases lining up with TRBD2. This CDR3 has 15 residues. Germline values: CDR1 PRHDT, CDR2 FYEKMQ (reference sequence). CDR3 nucleotides: TGTGCCAGCAGCCTAGGACTAGCGGGGACCTACGAGCAGTACTTC. It translates to CASSLGLAGTYEQYF.

The gene calls are TRBV27 and TRBJ2-5; 7 bases align to TRBD2. This CDR3 is 15 amino acids long. The germline V gene has CDR1 MNHEY and CDR2 SMNVEV (reference sequence). V dropped 3 bases and J dropped 1; count of bases not matched to a gene: 5. CDR3 nucleotide sequence: TGTGCCAGCAGTTTTTTCGGGGGGTCCCAAGAGACCCAGTACTTC. Its protein product is CASSFFGGSQETQYF.

The V call is TRBV28, the J call TRBJ2-3; 9 bases align to TRBD2. J lost 6 bases, V lost 6 bases, and 19 bases had no gene match. Per germline, CDR1 MDHEN and CDR2 SYDVKM. The CDR3 contains 18 residues. Here the CDR3 DNA reads TGTGCCAGCAGCCTCCTGAGGGGCGGCGGGGGGGCTGGGGATACGCAGTATTTT. This codes for CASSLLRGGGGAGDTQYF.

The chain combines TRBV2 with TRBJ2-1, with TRBD2 matching over 10 bases. The CDR3 runs to 13 residues. The V segment lost 8 bases and the J segment 8 bases; nucleotides outside the gene matches: 6. Germline loops: CDR1 SNHLY, CDR2 FYNNEI. The CDR3 nucleotides read TGTGCCAGCGAGCGGGGGGGTTGGTATGAGCAGTTCTTC. Protein: CASERGGWYEQFF. The full variable domain, in which reference TRBV2 and TRBJ2-1 provide the parts outside the CDR3, is EPEVTQTPSHQVTQMGQEVILRCVPISNHLYFYWYRQILGQKVEFLVSFYNNEISEKSEIFDDQFSVERPDGSNFTLKIRSTKLEDSAMYFCASERGGWYEQFFGPGTRLTVL.

The chain links TRBV13 to TRBJ1-1; D possibly corresponds to TRBD1 (5 bases). Germline V gene data show CDR1 as PRHDT and CDR2 as FYEKMQ (reference sequence). Trimming pared 5 bases from V and 1 base from J, leaving 8 bases between. The CDR3 runs to 13 residues. CDR3 nucleotides: TGTGCCAGCAGCCCTGGACAGAACACTGAAGCTTTCTTT. It specifies CASSPGQNTEAFF.

This clone has only a few counts. This chain links TRBV27 with TRBJ1-5; D remains ambiguous. Germline CDR1 MNHEY, CDR2 SMNVEV (reference sequence). The CDR3 has 14 residues. Between the trimmed V and J ends, which lost 7 bases and 5 bases, there was a span of 15 bases. This chain's CDR3 is CASNGLTEDQPQHF. The DNA of the CDR3 is TGTGCCAGCAACGGGCTCACGGAGGATCAGCCCCAGCATTTT.

V and J are TRBV7-9 and TRBJ1-5; no clear D gene. The CDR3 length is 17 residues. Germline CDR1 and CDR2: SEHNR and FQNEAQ (reference sequence). Trimming pared 1 base from V and 1 base from J, leaving 14 bases between. This chain's CDR3 is CASSLEADSESNQPQHF. The CDR3 coding sequence is TGTGCCAGCAGCTTAGAAGCGGACTCAGAAAGCAATCAGCCCCAGCATTTT.

V gene TRBV29-1 combines with J gene TRBJ1-2; a possible D gene is TRBD1 (5 bases). Trimming took 7 bases from V and 5 from J, leaving 14 bases between them. Germline V CDR1 and CDR2: SQVTM, ANQGSEA. The CDR3 extends over 12 amino acids. CDR3 in DNA: TGCAGCGCTCTGACAGCGAAATATGGCTACACCTTC. It translates to CSALTAKYGYTF.

The genes are TRBV30 and TRBJ1-1; TRBD1 might be the D (5 bases). The CDR3 sequence is 11 residues long. V was clipped by 6 bases and J by 1 base, with 6 bases between them. From germline, CDR1 is GTSNPN and CDR2 SVGIG (reference sequence). CDR3 DNA: TGTGCCTGTGACAGGAACACTGAAGCTTTCTTT. Translating it yields CACDRNTEAFF. Based on the CDR3 plus reference TRBV30 and TRBJ1-1, the full variable domain is SQTIHQWPATLVQPVGSPLSLECTVEGTSNPNLYWYRQAAGRGLQLLFYSVGIGQISSEVPQNLSASRPQDRQFILSSKKLLLSDSGFYLCACDRNTEAFFGQGTRLTVV.

This sequence joins TRBV27 and TRBJ1-5; TRBD1 agrees at 7 bases. The V and J ends lost 8 bases and 2 bases, in that order; junction bases with no gene match: 6. The germline gives CDR1 MNHEY, CDR2 SMNVEV (reference sequence). The CDR3 consists of 14 residues. The CDR3, as DNA: TGTGCCAGCGGTTATACAGGGGGCAATCAGCCCCAGCATTTT. Protein sequence: CASGYTGGNQPQHF.

On this clone: Other DNA sequences in this specimen translate into the identical CDR3. This sequence joins TRBV6-5 and TRBJ1-1; 8 bases fit TRBD1. In germline, CDR1 is MNHEY, CDR2 SVGAGI. CDR3 size: 13 residues. V lost 6 bases to trimming and J lost 5 bases; unmatched junction nucleotides: 5. DNA of the CDR3: TGTGCCAGCAGCACAACAGGGGGAACTGAAGCTTTCTTT. This gives the protein CASSTTGGTEAFF.

The chain combines TRBV4-2 with TRBJ2-7, with D perhaps matching TRBD2 (6 bases). CDR1 is LGHNA and CDR2 is YNFKEQ in the germline V gene. The V and J ends lost 0 bases and 5 bases respectively, with 17 bases between them. The CDR3 runs to 16 residues. The CDR3, as DNA: TGTGCCAGCAGCCAAGATTTCGGGACTGCCGCCGACGAGCAGTACTTC. Protein: CASSQDFGTAADEQYF.

This chain uses TRBV6-5 with TRBJ2-1, with TRBD2 matching over 7 bases. With 2 bases clipped from V and 5 bases from J, the junction kept 6 bases outside the gene matches. CDR1 and CDR2 (germline): MNHEY, SVGAGI. The CDR3 covers 15 residues. CDR3 DNA sequence: TGTGCCAGCAGTTACCAACTAGCGATCGACAATGAGCAGTTCTTC. Protein sequence: CASSYQLAIDNEQFF.

This clone appeared a single time. The chain joins TRBV11-2 to TRBJ1-5, with D maybe TRBD1 (5 bases). Germline values: CDR1 SGHAT, CDR2 FQNNGV. V shed 1 base and J shed 1 base, with 8 bases lying between them. The length of the CDR3 is 15 residues. The CDR3 loop reads CASSLGAGSNQPQHF. The CDR3 bases are TGTGCCAGCAGCTTAGGGGCAGGGAGCAATCAGCCCCAGCATTTT.

This chain links TRBV9 with TRBJ2-7; TRBD2 aligns across 7 bases. Germline CDR1 SGDLS, CDR2 YYNGEE. This CDR3 is built from 15 residues. The J segment lost 0 bases and the V segment lost 0 bases, leaving 3 bases of the junction unmatched. CDR3 in amino acids: CASSVGRGSSYEQYF. Written as DNA, the CDR3 is TGTGCCAGCAGCGTAGGGCGGGGGAGCTCCTACGAGCAGTACTTC.